This entry lists 25 T cell receptor beta chains sequenced from one sample in a study of blood T cell repertoires in COVID-19. Profiling relied on immunoSEQ multiplex PCR, and the TCRdb table lists in-frame clones only, not all of them. The data hold around 53,000 clones, with around 76% observed a single time. Sequenced material: peripheral blood. The receptor set was obtained from a man between 45 and 60 years old with active or convalescent COVID-19.

The chain combines TRBV3-1 (or the pseudogene TRBV3-2) with TRBJ2-3; TRBD2 agrees at 9 bases. The CDR3 consists of 16 residues. V was clipped by 3 bases and J by 4 bases; unmatched bases: 8. Germline V gene sequence: CDR1 LGHDT, CDR2 YNNKEL (reference sequence). The CDR3 DNA follows: TGTGCCAGCAGCCAGAGGAGCGGGAGGTTCGCAGATACGCAGTATTTT. This codes for CASSQRSGRFADTQYF.

The CDR3, as DNA: TGCGCCAGCAGCCAAGAAGGCACCCTGGGGGGAGCAAACACCGGGGAGCTGTTTTTT. This encodes CASSQEGTLGGANTGELFF. The J gene is TRBJ2-2, the V gene TRBV4-1; a weak D match, TRBD2 (6 bases). The germline CDR1 and CDR2 sequences are MGHRA and YSYEKL. The CDR3 covers 19 residues. V shed 0 bases and J shed 2 bases, with 19 bases lying between them.

V gene TRBV2 combines with J gene TRBJ2-3, with TRBD1 matching over 7 bases. Trimming removed 6 bases from V and 3 bases from J; junction bases left unmatched: 3. In germline, CDR1 is SNHLY, CDR2 FYNNEI. The CDR3 covers 13 residues. CDR3 sequence (DNA): TGTGCCAGCAGGTCGACAGGGACAGATACGCAGTATTTT. It is translated as CASRSTGTDTQYF.

The CDR3 sequence: CASRRYEQYF. Written as DNA, the CDR3 is TGTGCCAGCAGGCGCTACGAGCAGTACTTC. V usage is TRBV12-1 and J usage is TRBJ2-7; the table's D call TRBD2 went unverified against the DNA. TRBV12-1 is annotated as a pseudogene. CDR3 length: 10 residues.

The chain employs TRBV9 and TRBJ1-1; D unclear. This CDR3 comprises 14 residues. CDR1 SGDLS and CDR2 YYNGEE come from the germline V gene. The V end was cut by 0 bases, the J end by 0 bases, with 6 bases between. The CDR3 loop is CASSVDFVNTEAFF. DNA of the CDR3: TGTGCCAGCAGCGTAGATTTCGTGAACACTGAAGCTTTCTTT.

The chain joins TRBV7-9 to TRBJ2-3, with D possibly matching TRBD2 (6 bases). V gave up 4 bases and J gave up 4 bases, with 12 bases separating them. Germline loops: CDR1 SEHNR, CDR2 FQNEAQ (reference sequence). The CDR3 runs 14 residues. DNA of the CDR3: TGTGCCAGCAGCTCTCGACTAGTCCCAGATACGCAGTATTTT. As protein: CASSSRLVPDTQYF.

The genes are TRBV12-2 and TRBJ1-1. TRBV12-2 is annotated as a pseudogene. CDR3 length equals 13 residues. CDR3 DNA sequence: TGTGCAAGTCGCCTCAGGGGAGGGACTGAAGCTTTCTTT. It specifies CASRLRGGTEAFF.

A remark on this clone: In the same sample, other DNA sequences code for this CDR3. This chain connects TRBV19 to TRBJ1-1, with D possibly TRBD1 on 6 matching bases. The CDR3 totals 13 residues. Germline CDR1 reads LNHDA; CDR2 reads SQIVND (reference sequence). The V end was cut by 11 bases, the J end by 10 bases, with 23 bases between. CDR3 coding DNA: TGTGCCCGCCACGGGGGGGAGGGGGGGGCAGCTTTCTTT. This codes for CARHGGEGGAAFF.

The table lists this clone with many counts. The V call is TRBV2, the J call TRBJ1-1, with D possibly matching TRBD1 (5 bases). The CDR3 extends over 11 amino acids. The germline V and J ends were trimmed by 3 bases and 9 bases, with 8 bases remaining between them. Germline V CDR1 and CDR2: SNHLY, FYNNEI. CDR3 nucleotides: TGTGCCAGCAGTGAGACAGTCAAAGCTTTCTTT. Translation: CASSETVKAFF.

The chain employs TRBV3-1 (or the pseudogene TRBV3-2) and TRBJ2-1, with no clear D. CDR3 length: 13 amino acids. V lost 1 base and J lost 6, with 7 bases in between. Germline lookup yields CDR1 LGHDT and CDR2 YNNKEL (reference sequence). CDR3 in amino acids: CASSQGRVNEQFF. The CDR3 DNA reads TGTGCCAGCAGCCAAGGTCGAGTCAATGAGCAGTTCTTC.

V gene TRBV3-1 (or the pseudogene TRBV3-2) combines with J gene TRBJ2-7; TRBD1 agrees at 12 bases. Germline lookup yields CDR1 LGHDT and CDR2 YNNKEL (reference sequence). V gave up 4 bases and J gave up 5 bases; unmatched junction bases: 9. The length of the CDR3 is 16 residues. The CDR3 nucleotides read TGTGCCAGCAGCCCGGGTCGTGGGACAGGGGGCCACGAGCAGTACTTC. Translation gives CASSPGRGTGGHEQYF.

V and J are TRBV5-1 and TRBJ2-3; perhaps TRBD1 as D (6 bases). The ends were cut back, 4 bases at V and 2 bases at J, with 14 bases in the middle. The length of the CDR3 is 15 residues. The germline CDR1 and CDR2 sequences are SGHRS and YFSETQ. The CDR3 spells CASSPGQNPTDTQYF. The CDR3, as DNA: TGCGCCAGCAGCCCGGGACAAAATCCCACAGATACGCAGTATTTT. Drawing the rest from reference TRBV5-1 and TRBJ2-3, the complete variable domain is KAGVTQTPRYLIKTRGQQVTLSCSPISGHRSVSWYQQTPGQGLQFLFEYFSETQRNKGNFPGRFSGRQFSNSRSEMNVSTLELGDSALYLCASSPGQNPTDTQYFGPGTRLTVL.

The chain uses TRBV6-5 and TRBJ1-1; TRBD1 aligns across 7 bases. V lost 4 bases and J lost 5; bases outside the gene matches: 7. CDR3 length equals 14 residues. Germline V gene lookup returns CDR1 MNHEY and CDR2 SVGAGI. CDR3 nucleotide sequence: TGTGCCAGCAGTTTTGAACAGGGGCGTACTGAAGCTTTCTTT. Translated: CASSFEQGRTEAFF.

The chain combines TRBV2 with TRBJ2-5; 8 nucleotides match TRBD2. Germline CDR1 reads SNHLY; CDR2 reads FYNNEI. V lost 4 bases and J lost 5; bases outside the gene matches: 3. The CDR3 runs 13 residues. CDR3 bases: TGTGCCAGCAGTGGGACTAGCAGGGAGACCCAGTACTTC. Its protein product is CASSGTSRETQYF.

The chain recombines TRBV25-1 with TRBJ1-2; D gene ambiguous. The CDR3 is made up of 15 amino acids. Germline V gene lookup returns CDR1 MGHDK and CDR2 SYGVNS. The V gene lost 2 bases and the J gene lost 0 bases, with 10 bases spanning the gap. CDR3 protein: CASSERGDANYGYTF. The CDR3 coding sequence is TGTGCCAGCAGTGAACGCGGAGACGCTAACTATGGCTACACCTTC.

The CDR3 loop reads CASSKPSSGRPRGDEQYF. The DNA for the CDR3 is TGTGCCAGCAGCAAACCAAGCAGTGGAAGACCCCGCGGGGACGAGCAGTACTTC. The V gene is TRBV21-1, the J gene TRBJ2-7; the D call in the table, TRBD2, was not verified against the DNA. TRBV21-1 has pseudogene status. The CDR3 totals 18 residues.

J is TRBJ2-3 and V is TRBV6-2 or TRBV6-3; TRBD1 agrees at 7 bases. J lost 2 bases, V lost 5 bases, and 7 bases had no gene match. This CDR3 has 15 amino acids. The germline gives CDR1 MNHEY, CDR2 SVGEGT. The CDR3 DNA sequence: TGTGCCAGCAGTCCCCAGGGACAGCCCACAGATACGCAGTATTTT. It codes for CASSPQGQPTDTQYF.

The V and J genes are TRBV7-3 and TRBJ1-1; D remains unclear. CDR1 and CDR2 (germline): SGHTA, FQGTGA. This CDR3 has 13 amino acids. V lost 5 bases and J 1 base, leaving 8 bases between the germline ends. CDR3 bases: TGTGCCAGCAGCACTCTTGGGAACACTGAAGCTTTCTTT. Protein: CASSTLGNTEAFF.

In this sample, this clone turned up a few times. This chain links TRBV10-2 with TRBJ1-6, with a weak D call TRBD1 (5 bases). The CDR3 consists of 15 residues. The germline V gene has CDR1 WSHSY and CDR2 SAAADI. Trimming took off 7 bases at V and 9 bases at J, with 19 bases between the two ends. The CDR3: CASMSVTGAGSPLHF. DNA of the CDR3: TGCGCCAGCATGTCCGTAACAGGAGCAGGTTCACCCCTCCACTTT.

V is TRBV5-4 and J is TRBJ2-1; 10 nucleotides align to TRBD1. CDR1 and CDR2 from the germline V gene are SGHNT and YYREEE (reference sequence). The junction had 9 bases not matched to a gene; V was cut back by 4 bases and J by 2 bases. The CDR3 is 17 amino acids. The CDR3 reads CASSARSDRGPYNEQFF. CDR3 nucleotide sequence: TGTGCCAGCAGCGCCCGGAGCGACAGGGGGCCCTACAATGAGCAGTTCTTC.

This clone has at least ten counts. In the same sample, other DNA sequences code for this CDR3. The J gene is TRBJ2-1, the V gene TRBV4-1, with 7 bases that match TRBD2. The V and J ends lost 3 bases and 2 bases, in that order; junction bases with no gene match: 1. This CDR3 spans 14 amino acids. Germline CDR1 MGHRA, CDR2 YSYEKL. CDR3 region: CASSQGGAYNEQFF. DNA of the CDR3: TGCGCCAGCAGCCAGGGGGGGGCCTACAATGAGCAGTTCTTC.

The V and J genes are TRBV18 and TRBJ2-1; 13 nucleotides match TRBD2. Germline V gene lookup returns CDR1 KGHSH and CDR2 LQKENI. V trimming: 3 bases; J trimming: 8 bases; junction bases outside the gene matches: 7. The CDR3 has 16 amino acids. CDR3 sequence: CASSPELAGGLDEQFF. CDR3 DNA sequence: TGTGCCAGCTCACCGGAACTAGCGGGGGGGCTAGATGAGCAGTTCTTC.

This clone was counted between two and nine times. The chain is built from TRBV6-1 and TRBJ1-4; the D is unclear. V shed 3 bases and J shed 15 bases, with 14 bases lying between them. Germline loops: CDR1 MNHNS, CDR2 SASEGT. This CDR3 is built from 12 residues. CDR3 in amino acids: CASSEVLLRVFF. CDR3 bases: TGTGCCAGCAGTGAGGTCCTACTGCGGGTGTTTTTT.

Concerning this clone: Germline is not matched at one junction end, which may reflect a read error. The genes are TRBV6-1 and TRBJ2-5; 10 nucleotides align to TRBD2. This CDR3 has 16 residues. CDR1 and CDR2 from the germline V gene are MNHNS and SASEGT. This chain's CDR3 is CASSEVKRGGKDTQYF. For the CDR3, the DNA is TGTGCCAGCAGTGAAGTGAAGCGGGGGGGTAAAGATACCCAGTACTTC.

This clone appeared a few times. The CDR3 loop is CASSLGGETYEQYF. The CDR3, as DNA: TGTGCCAGCAGCTTGGGGGGAGAGACCTACGAGCAGTACTTC. The chain carries TRBV5-6 and TRBJ2-7, with D possibly matching TRBD2 (5 bases). The length of the CDR3 is 14 residues. CDR1 is SGHDT, CDR2 YYEEEE, per germline. Trimming took 0 bases from V and 2 from J, leaving 9 bases between them.